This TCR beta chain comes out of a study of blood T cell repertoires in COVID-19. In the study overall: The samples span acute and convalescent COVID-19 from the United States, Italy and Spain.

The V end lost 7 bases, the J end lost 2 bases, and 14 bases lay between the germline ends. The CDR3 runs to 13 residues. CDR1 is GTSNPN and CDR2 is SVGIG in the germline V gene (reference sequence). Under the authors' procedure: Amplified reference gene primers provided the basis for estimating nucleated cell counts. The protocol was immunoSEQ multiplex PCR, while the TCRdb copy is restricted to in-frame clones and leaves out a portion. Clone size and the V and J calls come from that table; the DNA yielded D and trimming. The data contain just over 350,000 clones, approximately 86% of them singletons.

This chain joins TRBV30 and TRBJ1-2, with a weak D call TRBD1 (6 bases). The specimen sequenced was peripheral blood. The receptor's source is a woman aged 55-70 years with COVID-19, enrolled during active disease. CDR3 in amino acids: CASHPRGNYGYTF. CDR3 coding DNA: TGTGCCTCCCACCCGAGGGGGAACTATGGCTACACCTTC.